Below, 15 T cell receptor beta chains from the same sample are listed, as sequenced in a study of blood T cell repertoires in COVID-19 (dated by TCRdb to the early 2020s). Libraries were built with the immunoSEQ multiplex PCR assay. TCRdb retrieved this table from immuneACCESS and kept in-frame rearrangements only. Not all clones are present; in checked studies, unresolved V genes account for under half, and no reason is known for the remainder. This sample lists about 45,000 clones; over 80% were detected once. The ten largest clonotypes hold 12% of the sample. Sequencing input: peripheral blood. The receptors were sampled from a human donor in a cohort sampled during active COVID-19.

The chain recombines TRBV7-9 with TRBJ2-5, with 7 bases aligning to TRBD1. After removal of 3 bases from V and 9 bases from J, the junction contained 7 bases not matched to a gene. This CDR3 is built from 13 residues. Germline V CDR1 and CDR2: SEHNR, FQNEAQ (reference sequence). CDR3: CASSLGQRWAQYF. The CDR3 DNA reads TGTGCCAGCAGCTTGGGACAGCGGTGGGCCCAGTACTTC.

This rearrangement joins TRBV7-9 to TRBJ1-2; D ambiguous. There are 12 residues in the CDR3. Germline V gene sequence: CDR1 SEHNR, CDR2 FQNEAQ (reference sequence). Trimming pared 2 bases from V and 12 bases from J, leaving 13 bases between. CDR3 loop: CASSLNQASDTF. CDR3 DNA sequence: TGTGCCAGCAGCTTAAATCAGGCCTCGGACACCTTC.

J is TRBJ1-1 and V is TRBV7-2; D possibly corresponds to TRBD1 (5 bases). The V gene lost 7 bases and the J gene lost 0 bases, with 9 bases spanning the gap. This CDR3 has 13 residues. Germline V CDR1 and CDR2: SGHTA, FQGNSA. DNA of the CDR3: TGTGCCAGCACTCGACAGCTGAACACTGAAGCTTTCTTT. Translation: CASTRQLNTEAFF. Combining the CDR3 with reference TRBV7-2 and TRBJ1-1 gives the whole variable domain GAGVSQSPSNKVTEKGKDVELRCDPISGHTALYWYRQSLGQGLEFLIYFQGNSAPDKSGLPSDRFSAERTGGSVSTLTIQRTQQEDSAVYLCASTRQLNTEAFFGQGTRLTVV.

The rearrangement links TRBV5-1 to TRBJ2-7, with D uncertain. Germline CDR1 is SGHRS and CDR2 is YFSETQ. The CDR3 contains 14 residues. The V end lost 4 bases, the J end lost 5 bases, and 16 bases lay between the germline ends. The CDR3 here is CASSLASSPDEQYF. The CDR3 region has the DNA TGCGCCAGCAGCCTGGCTTCCTCCCCAGACGAGCAGTACTTC.

This clone was detected a few times. The chain combines TRBV6-1 with TRBJ1-2; no definite D call. The CDR3 is 12 amino acids. Trimming shortened V by 3 bases and J by 5 bases, and 7 bases separated the two germline ends. From germline, CDR1 is MNHNS and CDR2 SASEGT. The CDR3 spells CASSERGYGYTF. CDR3 in DNA: TGTGCCAGCAGTGAGCGGGGTTATGGCTACACCTTC.

For this clone: A junction end diverges from the germline sequence, so it may reflect a read error. V gene TRBV7-2 combines with J gene TRBJ2-2; 10 nucleotides line up with TRBD2. The CDR3 is made up of 14 amino acids. CDR1 and CDR2 (germline): SGHTA, FQGNSA. Here the CDR3 DNA reads TGTGCCAGCAGCATAGCGGGGGGCACCGGGGAGCTGTTTTTT. It is translated as CASSIAGGTGELFF.

Written as DNA, the CDR3 is TGCGCCAGCAGCTTGGCAGGGGCCGGGGCCAACGTCCTGACTTTC. This encodes CASSLAGAGANVLTF. The chain is built from TRBV5-1 and TRBJ2-6, with D possibly matching TRBD1 (6 bases). V dropped 0 bases and J dropped 4 bases, with 8 bases sitting between them. Germline loops: CDR1 SGHRS, CDR2 YFSETQ. The length of the CDR3 is 15 residues.

The CDR3 sequence: CASSLVSGQGGYEQYF. The CDR3 DNA reads TGCGCCAGCAGCTTGGTATCGGGACAGGGGGGTTACGAGCAGTACTTC. This chain joins TRBV5-1 and TRBJ2-7; 11 nucleotides match TRBD1. Germline V gives CDR1 SGHRS, CDR2 YFSETQ. The CDR3 extends over 16 amino acids. Germline trimming cut 0 bases from V and 4 bases from J; bases unmatched to any gene: 6.

In DNA form, the CDR3 reads TGTGCCAGCAGCTTATCCGGGACTAGCGGGCTCGAGCAGTACTTC. Its translation: CASSLSGTSGLEQYF. This chain connects TRBV7-6 to TRBJ2-7, with TRBD2 matching over 12 bases. CDR3 length: 15 residues. V was pared by 2 bases and J by 6 bases, with 5 bases of the junction left unmatched. CDR1 SGHVS and CDR2 FNYEAQ come from the germline V gene.

In this sample, this clone is medium-sized. This chain links TRBV10-3 with TRBJ1-5; a weak D match, TRBD1 (5 bases). The CDR3 is 14 amino acids. V shed 8 bases and J shed 1 base, with 12 bases lying between them. Germline loops: CDR1 ENHRY, CDR2 SYGVKD. The CDR3 coding sequence is TGTGCCATCGGAGGGGCGAAAAGCAATCAGCCCCAGCATTTT. As protein: CAIGGAKSNQPQHF.

The rearrangement links TRBV28 to TRBJ1-2; D ambiguous. From germline, CDR1 is MDHEN and CDR2 SYDVKM. Trimming took off 5 bases at V and 1 base at J, with 8 bases between the two ends. This CDR3 has 13 residues. The CDR3: CASSPDFNYGYTF. CDR3 sequence (DNA): TGTGCCAGCAGTCCAGATTTTAACTATGGCTACACCTTC.

J is TRBJ2-2 and V is TRBV6-5; D is perhaps TRBD1 (6 bases). The V gene lost 7 bases and the J gene lost 0 bases, with 12 bases spanning the gap. Germline V gene data show CDR1 as MNHEY and CDR2 as SVGAGI. This CDR3 region has 15 residues. The CDR3 here is CASTRGQSNTGELFF. The CDR3 DNA follows: TGTGCCAGCACCCGAGGACAGTCGAACACCGGGGAGCTGTTTTTT.

The rearrangement uses TRBV4-1 and TRBJ2-7, with TRBD2 identical over 7 bases. The junction had 12 bases not matched to a gene; V was cut back by 4 bases and J by 3 bases. Germline V gene lookup returns CDR1 MGHRA and CDR2 YSYEKL. The CDR3 loop spans 16 amino acids. Here the CDR3 reads CASSRLGLVPDYEQYF. CDR3 bases: TGCGCCAGCAGCCGCCTCGGACTAGTTCCAGACTACGAGCAGTACTTC.

The V call is TRBV9, the J call TRBJ2-1, with D possibly TRBD2 on 6 matching bases. The germline V gene has CDR1 SGDLS and CDR2 YYNGEE. Trimming took off 4 bases at V and 3 bases at J, with 14 bases between the two ends. The CDR3 has 15 amino acids. CDR3 nucleotide sequence: TGTGCCAGCAGCAAGGGACTCAACAACTACAATGAGCAGTTCTTC. Its protein is CASSKGLNNYNEQFF.

V usage is TRBV19 and J usage is TRBJ1-2; 9 bases fit TRBD1. Germline values: CDR1 LNHDA, CDR2 SQIVND (reference sequence). The trim removed 3 bases at V and 7 bases at J, leaving 6 bases unmatched. This CDR3 has 14 residues. This CDR3 is CASSIQPTGGGYTF. The CDR3 DNA reads TGTGCCAGTAGTATTCAACCGACAGGGGGTGGCTACACCTTC. Drawing the rest from reference TRBV19 and TRBJ1-2, the complete variable domain is DGGITQSPKYLFRKEGQNVTLSCEQNLNHDAMYWYRQDPGQGLRLIYYSQIVNDFQKGDIAEGYSVSREKKESFPLTVTSAQKNPTAFYLCASSIQPTGGGYTFGSGTRLTVV.